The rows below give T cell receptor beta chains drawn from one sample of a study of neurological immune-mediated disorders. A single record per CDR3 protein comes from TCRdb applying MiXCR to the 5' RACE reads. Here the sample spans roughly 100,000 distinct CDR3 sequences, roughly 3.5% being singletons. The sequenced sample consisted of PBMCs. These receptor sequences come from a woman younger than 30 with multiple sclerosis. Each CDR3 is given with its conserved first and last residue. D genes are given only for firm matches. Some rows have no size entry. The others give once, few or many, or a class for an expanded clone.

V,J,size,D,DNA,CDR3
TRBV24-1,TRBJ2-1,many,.,TGTGCCACCAGTAAGCCCGAGCTGAATGAGCAGTTCTTC,CATSKPELNEQFF
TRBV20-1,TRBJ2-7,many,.,TGCAGTGCTAGAGTGGGGGGCGAGGGGGAGCTCTTCTCCTACGAGCAGTACTTC,CSARVGGEGELFSYEQYF
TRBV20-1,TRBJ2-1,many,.,TGCAGTGCTAGCCTGGGGGGCGAGTGGAATGAGCAGTTCTTC,CSASLGGEWNEQFF
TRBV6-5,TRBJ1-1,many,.,TGTGCCAGCAGTTACCGACCCCTAGCCTCTGAAGCTTTCTTT,CASSYRPLASEAFF
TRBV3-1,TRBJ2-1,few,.,TGTGCCAGCAGCCACGGAGACAGCTACAATGAGCAGTTCTTC,CASSHGDSYNEQFF
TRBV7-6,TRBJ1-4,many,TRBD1,TGTGCCAGCAGCTGGGCGACAGGGGGAAATGAAAAACTGTTTTTT,CASSWATGGNEKLFF
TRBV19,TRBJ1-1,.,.,TGTGCCAGTAGCGTGAGGACAGAGCGATTGAACACTGAAGCTTTCTTT,CASSVRTERLNTEAFF
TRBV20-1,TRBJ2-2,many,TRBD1,TGCAGTGCCCGCGACAGGGGGAGCACCGGGGAGCTGTTTTTT,CSARDRGSTGELFF
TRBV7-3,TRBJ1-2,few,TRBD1,TGTGCCAGCAGCATCACGCCGGGGACAGGGGAGGATGGCTACACCTTC,CASSITPGTGEDGYTF
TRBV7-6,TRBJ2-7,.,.,TGTGCCAGCAGCGTATCCAAAACGGCCTACGAGCAGTACTTC,CASSVSKTAYEQYF
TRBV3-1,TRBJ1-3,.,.,TGTGCCAGCAGTCCAGGGACACCTGGAAACACCATATATTTT,CASSPGTPGNTIYF
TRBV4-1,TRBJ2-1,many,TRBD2,TGCGCCAGCAGCCCGAGACTAGCGGGGGGCGGGCGTTTCGGCAATGAGCAGTTCTTC,CASSPRLAGGGRFGNEQFF
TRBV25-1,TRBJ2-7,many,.,TGTGCCAGCAGTTATGGCGAGCAGTACTTC,CASSYGEQYF
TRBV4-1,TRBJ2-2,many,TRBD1,TGCGCCAGCAGCCTTCTACAGGGGGCCTCCGGGGAGCTGTTTTTT,CASSLLQGASGELFF
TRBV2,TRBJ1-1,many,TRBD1,TGTGCCAGCAGACCGACAGGGGCCACTGAAGCTTTCTTT,CASRPTGATEAFF